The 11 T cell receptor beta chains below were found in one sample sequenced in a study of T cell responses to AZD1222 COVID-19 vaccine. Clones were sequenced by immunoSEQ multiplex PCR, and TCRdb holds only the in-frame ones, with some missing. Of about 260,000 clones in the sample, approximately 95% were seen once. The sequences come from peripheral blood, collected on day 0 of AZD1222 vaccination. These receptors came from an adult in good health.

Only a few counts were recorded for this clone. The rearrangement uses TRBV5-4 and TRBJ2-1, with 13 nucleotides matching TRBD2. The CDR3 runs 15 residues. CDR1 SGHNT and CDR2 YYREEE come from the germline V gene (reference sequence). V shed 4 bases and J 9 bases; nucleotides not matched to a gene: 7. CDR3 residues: CASSPGLAGVREQFF. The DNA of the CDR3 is TGTGCCAGCAGCCCCGGACTAGCGGGAGTACGTGAGCAGTTCTTC.

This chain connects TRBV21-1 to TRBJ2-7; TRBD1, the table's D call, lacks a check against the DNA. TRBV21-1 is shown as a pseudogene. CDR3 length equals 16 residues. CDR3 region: CASSKLGQGSENEQYF. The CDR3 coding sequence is TGTGCCAGCAGCAAGCTCGGACAGGGGTCGGAGAACGAGCAGTACTTC.

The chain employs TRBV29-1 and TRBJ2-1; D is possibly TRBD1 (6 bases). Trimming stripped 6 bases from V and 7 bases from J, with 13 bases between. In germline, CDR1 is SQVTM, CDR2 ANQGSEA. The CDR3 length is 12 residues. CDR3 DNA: TGCAGCGTCTCCAGGGGAGAGAATGAGCAGTTCTTC. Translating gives CSVSRGENEQFF.

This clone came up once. In DNA, the CDR3 is TGTGCCAGCAGCCGAGCGTTCGGGGTCGCAGCTTTCTTT. This encodes CASSRAFGVAAFF. The chain employs TRBV7-3 and TRBJ1-1; D gene ambiguous. Trimming took off 5 bases at V and 10 bases at J, with 17 bases between the two ends. Germline V lookup: CDR1 SGHTA, CDR2 FQGTGA. The CDR3 loop spans 13 amino acids.

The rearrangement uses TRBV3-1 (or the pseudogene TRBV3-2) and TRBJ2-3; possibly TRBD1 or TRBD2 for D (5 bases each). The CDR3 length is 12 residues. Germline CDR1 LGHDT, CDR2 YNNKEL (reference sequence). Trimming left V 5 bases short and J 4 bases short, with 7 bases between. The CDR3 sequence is CASSLGPDTQYF. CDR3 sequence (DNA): TGTGCCAGCAGCTTGGGACCAGATACGCAGTATTTT.

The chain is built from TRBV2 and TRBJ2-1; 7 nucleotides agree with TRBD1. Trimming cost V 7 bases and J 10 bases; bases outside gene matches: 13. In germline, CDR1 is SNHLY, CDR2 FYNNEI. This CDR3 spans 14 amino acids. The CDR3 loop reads CASTGTARAREQFF. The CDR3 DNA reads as TGTGCCAGCACCGGGACAGCCCGGGCAAGGGAGCAGTTCTTC.

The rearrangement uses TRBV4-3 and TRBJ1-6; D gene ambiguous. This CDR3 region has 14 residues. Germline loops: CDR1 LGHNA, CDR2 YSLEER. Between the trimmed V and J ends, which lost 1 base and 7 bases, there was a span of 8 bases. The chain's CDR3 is CASSQGRSNSPLHF. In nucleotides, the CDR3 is TGCGCCAGCAGCCAAGGACGGTCGAATTCACCCCTCCACTTT.

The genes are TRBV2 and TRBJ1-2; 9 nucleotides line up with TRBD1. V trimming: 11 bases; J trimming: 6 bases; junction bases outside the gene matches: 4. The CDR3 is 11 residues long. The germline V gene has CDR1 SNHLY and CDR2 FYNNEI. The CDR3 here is CAGQGKDGYTF. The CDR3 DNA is TGTGCCGGACAGGGGAAGGATGGCTACACCTTC.

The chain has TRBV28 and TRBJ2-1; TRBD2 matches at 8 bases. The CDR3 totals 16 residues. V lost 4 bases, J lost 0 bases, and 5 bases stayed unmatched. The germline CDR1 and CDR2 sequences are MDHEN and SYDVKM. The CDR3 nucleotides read TGTGCCAGCAGTTCTAGCGGGCATTACTCCTACAATGAGCAGTTCTTC. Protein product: CASSSSGHYSYNEQFF.

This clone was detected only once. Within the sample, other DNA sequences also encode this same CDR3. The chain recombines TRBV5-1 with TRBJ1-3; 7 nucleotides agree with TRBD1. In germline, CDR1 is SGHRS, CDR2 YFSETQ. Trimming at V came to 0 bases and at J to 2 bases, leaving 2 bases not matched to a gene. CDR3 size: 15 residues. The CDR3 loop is CASSLGQGAGNTIYF. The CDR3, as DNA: TGCGCCAGCAGCTTGGGGCAGGGGGCTGGAAACACCATATATTTT.

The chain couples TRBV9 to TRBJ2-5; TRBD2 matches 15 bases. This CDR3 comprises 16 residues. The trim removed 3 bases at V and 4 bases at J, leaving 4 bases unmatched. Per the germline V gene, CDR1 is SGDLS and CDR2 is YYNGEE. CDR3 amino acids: CASSEMGLAGGETQYF. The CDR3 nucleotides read TGTGCCAGCAGCGAAATGGGACTAGCGGGAGGAGAGACCCAGTACTTC. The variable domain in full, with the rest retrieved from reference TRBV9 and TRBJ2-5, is DSGVTQTPKHLITATGQRVTLRCSPRSGDLSVYWYQQSLDQGLQFLIQYYNGEERAKGNILERFSAQQFPDLHSELNLSSLELGDSALYFCASSEMGLAGGETQYFGPGTRLLVL.